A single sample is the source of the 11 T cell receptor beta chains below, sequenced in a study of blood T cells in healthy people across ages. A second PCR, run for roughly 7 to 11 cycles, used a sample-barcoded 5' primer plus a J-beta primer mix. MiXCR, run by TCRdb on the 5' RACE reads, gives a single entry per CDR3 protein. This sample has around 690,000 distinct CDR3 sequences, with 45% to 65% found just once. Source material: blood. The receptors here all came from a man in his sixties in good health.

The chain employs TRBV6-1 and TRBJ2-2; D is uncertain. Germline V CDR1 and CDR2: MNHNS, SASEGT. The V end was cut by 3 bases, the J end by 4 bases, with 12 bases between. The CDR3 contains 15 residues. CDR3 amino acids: CASSDLWISTGELFF. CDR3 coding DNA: TGTGCCAGCAGTGATCTATGGATTTCCACCGGGGAGCTGTTTTTT.

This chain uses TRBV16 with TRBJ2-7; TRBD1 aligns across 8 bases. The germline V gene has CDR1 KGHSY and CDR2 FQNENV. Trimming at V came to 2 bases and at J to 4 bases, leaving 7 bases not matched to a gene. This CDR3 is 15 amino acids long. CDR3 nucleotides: TGTGCCAGCAGCCAACCTGCCAGGGGGCTATACGAGCAGTACTTC. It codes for CASSQPARGLYEQYF.

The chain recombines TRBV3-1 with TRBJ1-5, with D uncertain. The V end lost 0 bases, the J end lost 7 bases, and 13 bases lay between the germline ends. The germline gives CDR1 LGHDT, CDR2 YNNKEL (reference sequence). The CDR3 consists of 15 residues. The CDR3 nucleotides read TGTGCCAGCAGCCAAGAGGGGAAGGGCGCCCAGCCCCAGCATTTT. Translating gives CASSQEGKGAQPQHF.

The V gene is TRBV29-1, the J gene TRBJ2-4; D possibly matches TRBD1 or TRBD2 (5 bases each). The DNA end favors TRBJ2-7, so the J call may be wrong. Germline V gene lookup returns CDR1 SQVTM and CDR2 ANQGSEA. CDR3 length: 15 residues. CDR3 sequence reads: CSVESRLRGEREQYF. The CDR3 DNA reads TGCAGCGTTGAATCCCGGCTTCGGGGCGAGCGCGAGCAGTACTTC.

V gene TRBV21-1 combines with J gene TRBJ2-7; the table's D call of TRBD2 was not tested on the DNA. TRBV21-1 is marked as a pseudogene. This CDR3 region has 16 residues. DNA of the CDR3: TGTGCCAGCAGCCAACCCTCTTGTACAGTGAGCTACGAGCAGTACTTC. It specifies CASSQPSCTVSYEQYF.

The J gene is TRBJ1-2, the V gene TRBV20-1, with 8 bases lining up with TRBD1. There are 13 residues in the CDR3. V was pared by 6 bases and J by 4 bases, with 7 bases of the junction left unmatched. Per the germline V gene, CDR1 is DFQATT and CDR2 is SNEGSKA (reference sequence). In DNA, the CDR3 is TGCAGTGCAGCAGGGGGCGCGGGCTATGGCTACACCTTC. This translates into CSAAGGAGYGYTF.

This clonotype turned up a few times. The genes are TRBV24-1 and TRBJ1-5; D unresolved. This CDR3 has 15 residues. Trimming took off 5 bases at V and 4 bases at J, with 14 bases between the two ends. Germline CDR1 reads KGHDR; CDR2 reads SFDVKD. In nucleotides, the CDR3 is TGTGCCACCAGTGGCCGTCGGCAGTTAAATCAGCCCCAGCATTTT. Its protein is CATSGRRQLNQPQHF.

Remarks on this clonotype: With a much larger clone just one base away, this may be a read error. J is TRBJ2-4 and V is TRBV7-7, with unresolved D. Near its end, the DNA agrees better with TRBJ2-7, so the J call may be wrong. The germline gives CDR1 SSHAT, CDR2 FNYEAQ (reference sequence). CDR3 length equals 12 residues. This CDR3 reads CASSPRASEQYF. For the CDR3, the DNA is TGTGCCAGCAGCCCCCGGGCCTCCGAGCAGTACTTC.

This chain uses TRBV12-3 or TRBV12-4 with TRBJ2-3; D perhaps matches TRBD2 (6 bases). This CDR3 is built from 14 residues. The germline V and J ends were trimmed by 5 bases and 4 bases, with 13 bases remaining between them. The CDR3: CASSRGGDPDTQYF. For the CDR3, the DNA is TGTGCCAGCAGTAGGGGCGGGGACCCAGATACGCAGTATTTT.

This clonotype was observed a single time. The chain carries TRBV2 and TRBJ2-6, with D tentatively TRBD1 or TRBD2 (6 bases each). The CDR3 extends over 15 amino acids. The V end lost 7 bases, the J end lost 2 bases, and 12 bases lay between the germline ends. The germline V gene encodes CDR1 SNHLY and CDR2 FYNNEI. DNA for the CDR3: TGTGCCAGCACCCGAAGGGGGGCTGGGGCCAACGTCCTGACTTTC. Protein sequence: CASTRRGAGANVLTF.

The CDR3 is CASGQWVGDIQYF. Written as DNA, the CDR3 is TGTGCCAGCGGCCAATGGGTAGGGGACATTCAGTACTTC. The chain employs TRBV28 and TRBJ2-4; tentative D call: TRBD1 (5 bases). The CDR3 length is 13 residues. V was shortened by 8 bases and J by 8 bases, with 16 bases between the two germline ends. CDR1 MDHEN and CDR2 SYDVKM come from the germline V gene.